This passage covers 18 T cell receptor beta chains from one sample sequenced in a study of blood T cells in healthy people across ages. A second PCR of about 7 to 12 cycles used a sample-barcoded 5' primer and a J-beta primer mix. A single record per CDR3 protein comes from TCRdb applying MiXCR to the 5' RACE reads. Of 2 million or so distinct CDR3 sequences listed, roughly 49% are singletons. The material sequenced was blood. The receptors were gathered from a woman in her forties in good health.

This clonotype was recorded a few times. J is TRBJ2-7 and V is TRBV7-2; D remains unclear. The V end was cut by 2 bases, the J end by 0 bases, with 11 bases between. The CDR3 runs to 15 residues. In germline, CDR1 is SGHTA, CDR2 FQGNSA. CDR3 DNA sequence: TGTGCCAGCAGCTTAACTCTGGGTTTCTCCTACGAGCAGTACTTC. This translates into CASSLTLGFSYEQYF.

The chain is built from TRBV28 and TRBJ2-1; TRBD2 matches 9 bases. Germline lookup yields CDR1 MDHEN and CDR2 SYDVKM. The trim removed 5 bases at V and 7 bases at J, leaving 9 bases unmatched. CDR3 length: 15 amino acids. The chain's CDR3 is CASSPERGARNEQFF. The CDR3 region has the DNA TGTGCCAGCAGTCCCGAGCGGGGGGCCAGAAATGAGCAGTTCTTC.

The V and J genes are TRBV5-1 and TRBJ2-6; 10 bases are shared with TRBD1. V shed 3 bases, J shed 2 bases, and the junction held 5 bases outside the gene matches. The CDR3 sequence is 17 residues long. The germline V gene has CDR1 SGHRS and CDR2 YFSETQ. The CDR3 DNA is TGCGCCAGCAGCTATGACAGGGGGCAAACTGGGGCCAACGTCCTGACTTTC. Translated, it gives CASSYDRGQTGANVLTF.

The rearrangement joins TRBV28 to TRBJ1-2, with 11 nucleotides matching TRBD1. This CDR3 contains 15 residues. V gave up 4 bases and J gave up 3 bases; unmatched junction bases: 4. CDR1 and CDR2 (germline): MDHEN, SYDVKM. DNA for the CDR3: TGTGCCAGCAGTTCAGCGGGACAGGGGGACTATGGCTACACCTTC. It translates to CASSSAGQGDYGYTF.

There are many counts of this clonotype. The chain combines TRBV6-2 or TRBV6-3 with TRBJ2-5; no firm D call. Germline V lookup: CDR1 MNHEY, CDR2 SVGEGT. This CDR3 comprises 11 residues. V was clipped by 7 bases and J by 2 bases, with 5 bases between them. CDR3 nucleotides: TGTGCCAGCACCCATCAAGAGACCCAGTACTTC. It specifies CASTHQETQYF.

The CDR3 nucleotides read TGTGCCAGCAGCCGTGGACAGCCCTCAGACGAGCAGTACTTC. Translating gives CASSRGQPSDEQYF. This chain connects TRBV7-6 to TRBJ2-7; possible D gene TRBD1, 6 bases. V was clipped by 5 bases and J by 5 bases, with 16 bases between them. Germline assignment: CDR1 SGHVS and CDR2 FNYEAQ. The CDR3 spans 14 residues.

This chain connects TRBV6-2 or TRBV6-3 to TRBJ2-4; tentatively, D is TRBD2 (7 bases). TRBJ2-5 matches the DNA end more closely, so the J call is doubtful. Germline CDR1 is MNHEY and CDR2 is SVGEGT. This CDR3 has 15 residues. The CDR3 region is CASSYSGGPGETQYF. In nucleotides, the CDR3 is TGTGCCAGCAGTTACTCGGGGGGGCCTGGAGAGACCCAGTACTTC.

This clonotype was counted a few times. This chain uses TRBV7-2 with TRBJ2-6; D call uncertain. V was clipped by 1 base and J by 0 bases, with 10 bases between them. Germline V lookup: CDR1 SGHTA, CDR2 FQGNSA. The CDR3 length is 17 residues. CDR3 coding DNA: TGTGCCAGCAGCTTAGTGGGCAGTAGCTCTGGGGCCAACGTCCTGACTTTC. Protein sequence: CASSLVGSSSGANVLTF.

This chain links TRBV4-2 with TRBJ2-6; TRBD2 is a possible D gene (5 bases). The germline CDR1 and CDR2 sequences are LGHNA and YNFKEQ. The CDR3 extends over 17 amino acids. V lost 4 bases, J lost 3 bases, and 16 bases lay in between. The CDR3 region is CASSRGGLEGGANVLTF. CDR3 nucleotide sequence: TGTGCCAGCAGCCGTGGCGGCCTTGAGGGTGGGGCCAACGTCCTGACTTTC.

This clonotype was counted between two and nine times. The V and J genes are TRBV6-1 and TRBJ1-5; 9 bases agree with TRBD1. Germline V gene data show CDR1 as MNHNS and CDR2 as SASEGT. The CDR3 sequence is 14 residues long. Trimming took 10 bases from V and 2 from J; bases not matched to a gene: 6. The CDR3 nucleotides are TGTGCCACCAGGGACAGGGTCGGCAATCAGCCCCAGCATTTT. As protein: CATRDRVGNQPQHF.

This clonotype appeared a few times. V and J are TRBV28 and TRBJ1-2, with 11 bases that match TRBD1. Trimming took 3 bases from V and 4 from J; bases not matched to a gene: 10. The CDR3 spans 17 residues. CDR1 is MDHEN and CDR2 is SYDVKM in the germline V gene. CDR3 nucleotides: TGTGCCAGCAGTTTTCGCCCGGACAGGGGGCTAGGCTATGGCTACACCTTC. This sequence encodes CASSFRPDRGLGYGYTF.

V and J are TRBV6-2 or TRBV6-3 and TRBJ2-7; 9 bases are a match to TRBD2. The germline V gene encodes CDR1 MNHEY and CDR2 SVGEGT. This CDR3 spans 14 amino acids. V dropped 8 bases and J dropped 0; count of bases not matched to a gene: 5. The CDR3 DNA sequence: TGTGCCAGCGGACGGACTAGCGACTCCTACGAGCAGTACTTC. Encoded protein: CASGRTSDSYEQYF.

The chain is built from TRBV5-6 and TRBJ2-7, with TRBD2 matching over 11 bases. The end of the DNA aligns better with TRBJ2-5, so the J call may be wrong. The germline V gene encodes CDR1 SGHDT and CDR2 YYEEEE. The CDR3 consists of 16 residues. CDR3 residues: CASVTMTSGVDETQYF. The CDR3 nucleotides are TGTGCCAGCGTCACTATGACTAGCGGGGTGGATGAGACCCAGTACTTC.

This clonotype was recorded a few times. The chain recombines TRBV6-2 or TRBV6-3 with TRBJ2-5; 8 bases are shared with TRBD2. Germline CDR1 and CDR2: MNHEY and SVGEGT. V shed 2 bases, J shed 5 bases, and the junction held 13 bases outside the gene matches. CDR3 length: 17 residues. CDR3 amino acids: CASSYGGGGLISETQYF. The CDR3 nucleotides read TGTGCCAGCAGTTACGGAGGCGGGGGGCTAATATCGGAGACCCAGTACTTC.

The V and J genes are TRBV20-1 and TRBJ1-6; weak D call: TRBD1 (5 bases). CDR3 length: 15 residues. The germline gives CDR1 DFQATT, CDR2 SNEGSKA (reference sequence). Trimming stripped 1 base from V and 0 bases from J, with 7 bases between. The CDR3 is CSARADSSYNSPLHF. The CDR3 nucleotides read TGCAGTGCTAGAGCCGACAGCTCCTATAATTCACCCCTCCACTTT.

This clonotype was detected a few times. The rearrangement links TRBV2 to TRBJ2-1; TRBD1 matches 9 bases. Unmatched junction bases numbered 5, after V lost 4 bases and J lost 7 bases. From germline, CDR1 is SNHLY and CDR2 FYNNEI. The CDR3 is made up of 14 amino acids. The DNA of the CDR3 is TGTGCCAGCAGTGTTGGTGGGACAGGGAATGAGCAGTTCTTC. This codes for CASSVGGTGNEQFF.

A few counts support this clonotype. The V call is TRBV20-1, the J call TRBJ2-1; 8 bases agree with TRBD2. Germline CDR1 is DFQATT and CDR2 is SNEGSKA (reference sequence). The trim removed 6 bases at V and 9 bases at J, leaving 10 bases unmatched. The CDR3 extends over 13 amino acids. CDR3 sequence reads: CSARTSKPLEQFF. CDR3 coding DNA: TGCAGTGCAAGGACTAGCAAACCTCTTGAGCAGTTCTTC.

In its sample, this clonotype was seen once. This chain uses TRBV19 with TRBJ1-2, with 9 positions matching TRBD1. Germline CDR1 LNHDA, CDR2 SQIVND (reference sequence). V lost 5 bases, J lost 8 bases, and 6 bases stayed unmatched. The CDR3 sequence is 13 residues long. The CDR3 protein is CASSSWTGEGYTF. As DNA, the CDR3 is TGTGCCAGTAGTTCCTGGACAGGGGAGGGCTACACCTTC.